The 30 T cell receptor beta chains below all came from one sample that was sequenced in a study of cytomegalovirus exposure and HLA in healthy donors. The study ran its PCR with 60 Vbeta and 13 Jbeta primers. Sequencing used immunoSEQ multiplex PCR; TCRdb keeps in-frame clones, though not all of them. This sample carries about 160,000 clones, 65% to 70% of them seen once, and the ten largest clones take roughly 4.1%. Source material: PBMCs. All receptors come from a woman in her late teens or twenties in good health and CMV-seropositive.

The CDR3: CALDEGPSTETQYF. The CDR3 DNA reads as TGTGCCCTCGATGAGGGTCCCTCGACGGAGACCCAGTACTTC. V and J are TRBV7-9 and TRBJ2-5; tentatively, D is TRBD2 (5 bases). The germline CDR1 and CDR2 sequences are SEHNR and FQNEAQ (reference sequence). Between the trimmed V and J ends, which lost 11 bases and 5 bases, there was a span of 21 bases. The CDR3 sequence is 14 residues long.

As regards this clone: The same CDR3 can be traced to other DNA sequences in this sample. The chain employs TRBV6-5 and TRBJ1-5; 10 bases align to TRBD1. Losses at the gene ends were 3 bases for V and 6 bases for J; bases not matched to a gene: 2. Germline values: CDR1 MNHEY, CDR2 SVGAGI. The CDR3 is 14 amino acids. The CDR3 nucleotides are TGTGCCAGCAGTTATGGACAGGGGGTTCAGCCCCAGCATTTT. Its translation is CASSYGQGVQPQHF.

J is TRBJ2-1 and V is TRBV19; D is possibly TRBD2 (5 bases). Trimming cost V 3 bases and J 4 bases, with 13 bases left between them. Germline V gives CDR1 LNHDA, CDR2 SQIVND (reference sequence). This CDR3 is 15 amino acids long. CDR3 protein: CASSITPPGYNEQFF. For the CDR3, the DNA is TGTGCCAGTAGTATTACTCCGCCGGGATACAATGAGCAGTTCTTC.

The J gene is TRBJ2-7, the V gene TRBV9; 10 bases map to TRBD2. CDR1 and CDR2 from the germline V gene are SGDLS and YYNGEE. Trimming took 4 bases from V and 6 from J; bases not matched to a gene: 7. The CDR3 is made up of 14 amino acids. CDR3 coding DNA: TGTGCCAGCAGCTTCGAGCGGGGGGGCTTCGAGCAGTACTTC. It translates to CASSFERGGFEQYF. The whole variable domain, filled in from reference TRBV9 and TRBJ2-7, reads DSGVTQTPKHLITATGQRVTLRCSPRSGDLSVYWYQQSLDQGLQFLIQYYNGEERAKGNILERFSAQQFPDLHSELNLSSLELGDSALYFCASSFERGGFEQYFGPGTRLTVT.

The rearrangement uses TRBV10-1 and TRBJ1-1, with 8 bases lining up with TRBD1. The V segment lost 7 bases and the J segment 5 bases; nucleotides outside the gene matches: 18. The CDR3 runs to 17 residues. Germline lookup yields CDR1 WNHNN and CDR2 SYGVQD (reference sequence). The CDR3 DNA sequence: TGCGCCAGCACCTCCCCCCCAACCGAACAGGGGGGTACTGAAGCTTTCTTT. Amino acid sequence: CASTSPPTEQGGTEAFF.

This rearrangement joins TRBV5-4 to TRBJ2-7, with no clear D. The CDR3 is 15 residues long. From germline, CDR1 is SGHNT and CDR2 YYREEE (reference sequence). V lost 0 bases, J lost 0 bases, and 10 bases lay in between. The CDR3 nucleotides read TGTGCCAGCAGCTTGGAGGCAGGCATCTCCTACGAGCAGTACTTC. It is translated as CASSLEAGISYEQYF.

This CDR3 reads CASRLSLAGYNEQFF. The CDR3 DNA follows: TGTGCCAGCCGTCTATCACTAGCGGGTTACAATGAGCAGTTCTTC. The chain is built from TRBV28 and TRBJ2-1; 9 nucleotides line up with TRBD2. V lost 8 bases, J lost 4 bases, and 9 bases stayed unmatched. The CDR3 length is 15 residues. Germline V gene lookup returns CDR1 MDHEN and CDR2 SYDVKM.

Only a few counts were recorded for this clone. This chain uses TRBV5-5 with TRBJ1-1, with 8 bases aligning to TRBD1. The CDR3 contains 16 residues. The V and J ends lost 3 bases and 1 base, in that order; junction bases with no gene match: 8. CDR1 SGHKS and CDR2 YYEKEE come from the germline V gene (reference sequence). In DNA, the CDR3 is TGTGCCAGCAGCTATGGGCAGGGGGCGGAGAACACTGAAGCTTTCTTT. This codes for CASSYGQGAENTEAFF.

J is TRBJ2-2 and V is TRBV5-5; TRBD2 might be the D (5 bases). Deletions cut 0 bases from V and 8 bases from J, with 14 bases between. Germline assignment: CDR1 SGHKS and CDR2 YYEKEE (reference sequence). The CDR3 runs 15 residues. The CDR3 loop is CASSLAADARGELFF. The CDR3 DNA sequence: TGTGCCAGCAGCTTGGCAGCGGACGCGAGAGGGGAGCTGTTTTTT.

This clone appeared a few times. Within the sample, other DNA sequences also encode this same CDR3. CDR3 region: CASSPAGGYTEAFF. CDR3 coding DNA: TGTGCCAGCAGTCCAGCTGGAGGGTACACTGAAGCTTTCTTT. J is TRBJ1-1 and V is TRBV7-2; D ambiguous. V shed 6 bases and J shed 3 bases, with 14 bases lying between them. Per the germline V gene, CDR1 is SGHTA and CDR2 is FQGNSA. The CDR3 is made up of 14 amino acids.

This clone was counted between two and nine times. The identical CDR3 is also encoded by other nucleotide sequences in the sample. The chain joins TRBV5-1 to TRBJ1-1; 10 bases agree with TRBD1. Germline V gene sequence: CDR1 SGHRS, CDR2 YFSETQ. After removal of 0 bases from V and 6 bases from J, the junction contained 2 bases not matched to a gene. The CDR3 extends over 14 amino acids. The CDR3 sequence: CASSLGDRGSEAFF. The CDR3 DNA reads TGCGCCAGCAGCTTGGGGGACAGGGGCTCTGAAGCTTTCTTT.

The CDR3 bases are TGTGCCAGCACCTACCAGGGAACGGACACTGAAGCTTTCTTT. Protein: CASTYQGTDTEAFF. The chain joins TRBV6-6 to TRBJ1-1; weak D call: TRBD1 (5 bases). Trimming left V 7 bases short and J 3 bases short, with 15 bases between. The CDR3 length is 14 residues. The germline CDR1 and CDR2 sequences are MNHNY and SVGAGI (reference sequence).

CDR3 DNA: TGTGCCAGCAGCCCCAGCGGGGGAAGCTCCTACAATGAGCAGTTCTTC. The encoded protein is CASSPSGGSSYNEQFF. The genes are TRBV7-3 and TRBJ2-1, with 8 nucleotides matching TRBD2. With 5 bases clipped from V and 0 bases from J, the junction kept 6 bases outside the gene matches. Germline-derived CDR1 and CDR2 are SGHTA and FQGTGA. The CDR3 sequence is 16 residues long.

The V and J genes are TRBV7-6 and TRBJ2-1, with D tentatively TRBD2 (6 bases). The germline V gene encodes CDR1 SGHVS and CDR2 FNYEAQ. V was trimmed by 5 bases and J by 8 bases, leaving 19 bases between them. There are 15 residues in the CDR3. CDR3 region: CASSRGVAGSDEQFF. CDR3 bases: TGTGCCAGCAGCCGGGGCGTCGCGGGAAGCGATGAGCAGTTCTTC.

The rearrangement joins TRBV2 to TRBJ2-7; the D gene is possibly TRBD1 (5 bases). The V end was cut by 7 bases, the J end by 0 bases, with 16 bases between. Germline CDR1 reads SNHLY; CDR2 reads FYNNEI. The CDR3 is 15 amino acids. CDR3 residues: CASKRGYTSSYEQYF. The CDR3 region has the DNA TGTGCCAGCAAAAGGGGCTACACCAGCTCCTACGAGCAGTACTTC.

This chain uses TRBV5-1 with TRBJ2-5; D not resolved. The length of the CDR3 is 14 residues. The V and J ends lost 1 base and 4 bases respectively, with 11 bases between them. From germline, CDR1 is SGHRS and CDR2 YFSETQ. CDR3 loop: CASSLRQPGETQYF. The CDR3 DNA reads as TGCGCCAGCAGCTTGCGTCAGCCAGGAGAGACCCAGTACTTC.

The chain carries TRBV28 and TRBJ1-4, with a tentative D call TRBD1 (6 bases). The germline V gene encodes CDR1 MDHEN and CDR2 SYDVKM. This CDR3 is built from 15 residues. V was cut by 5 bases and J by 7 bases, with 17 bases left in between. CDR3 sequence (DNA): TGTGCCAGCAGTCTAACTACAGGGTTGGGTGAAAAACTGTTTTTT. It encodes CASSLTTGLGEKLFF.

This clone came up a few times. The chain is built from TRBV12-5 and TRBJ2-7, with 7 bases aligning to TRBD2. V lost 2 bases and J lost 5; bases outside the gene matches: 12. This CDR3 region has 16 residues. Germline loops: CDR1 LGHNT, CDR2 FRNRAP. The CDR3 DNA reads TGTGCTAGTGGTTTGAATCTCGGCGGGAGCTACGACGAGCAGTACTTC. Protein sequence: CASGLNLGGSYDEQYF.

The chain is built from TRBV5-5 and TRBJ2-7, with D tentatively TRBD1 (6 bases). The CDR3 consists of 14 residues. Trimming shortened V by 5 bases and J by 0 bases, and 12 bases separated the two germline ends. CDR1 SGHKS and CDR2 YYEKEE come from the germline V gene (reference sequence). The CDR3 DNA reads TGTGCCAGCAGATTGACAGGCAGCTCCTACGAGCAGTACTTC. This gives the protein CASRLTGSSYEQYF.

This clone was observed once. The chain is built from TRBV4-1 and TRBJ2-2; 12 bases map to TRBD2. This CDR3 has 16 amino acids. V shed 1 base, J shed 8 bases, and the junction held 5 bases outside the gene matches. The germline V gene encodes CDR1 MGHRA and CDR2 YSYEKL. The CDR3 here is CASSQGLAGVSGELFF. For the CDR3, the DNA is TGCGCCAGCAGCCAAGGACTAGCGGGAGTCTCTGGGGAGCTGTTTTTT.

The chain joins TRBV4-2 to TRBJ1-6; a weak D match, TRBD1 (5 bases). This CDR3 is built from 16 residues. The V gene's germline CDR1 is LGHNA and CDR2 YNFKEQ. The V gene lost 1 base and the J gene lost 7 bases, with 14 bases spanning the gap. The CDR3 DNA is TGTGCCAGCAGCCAAGTGACTCGACAGAACAATTCACCCCTCCACTTT. It specifies CASSQVTRQNNSPLHF.

The V and J genes are TRBV7-6 and TRBJ1-5; the D gene is possibly TRBD1 (5 bases). The CDR3 is 14 amino acids. Trimming took off 2 bases at V and 6 bases at J, with 11 bases between the two ends. Germline CDR1 is SGHVS and CDR2 is FNYEAQ. This CDR3 is CASSLTGRGQPQHF. The CDR3, as DNA: TGTGCCAGCAGCTTAACCGGAAGGGGTCAGCCCCAGCATTTT.

J is TRBJ1-2 and V is TRBV4-3; no clear D gene. The CDR3 has 15 residues. The germline gives CDR1 LGHNA, CDR2 YSLEER. V lost 0 bases to trimming and J lost 9 bases, with 17 bases between them. The CDR3 protein is CASSQDPAEEMSYTF. The CDR3 DNA reads as TGCGCCAGCAGCCAAGACCCCGCGGAGGAAATGAGCTACACCTTC.

The genes are TRBV28 and TRBJ1-1, with 9 bases matching TRBD1. This CDR3 is built from 14 residues. Germline CDR1 and CDR2: MDHEN and SYDVKM. V lost 3 bases to trimming and J lost 4 bases; unmatched junction nucleotides: 3. Here the CDR3 reads CASSFTGQGTEAFF. The CDR3 nucleotides are TGTGCCAGCAGTTTTACGGGACAGGGCACTGAAGCTTTCTTT. The full variable domain, rest sourced from reference TRBV28 and TRBJ1-1, is DVKVTQSSRYLVKRTGEKVFLECVQDMDHENMFWYRQDPGLGLRLIYFSYDVKMKEKGDIPEGYSVSREKKERFSLILESASTNQTSMYLCASSFTGQGTEAFFGQGTRLTVV.

This clone was observed once. The chain has TRBV27 and TRBJ1-5; D remains ambiguous. Trimming took 3 bases from V and 3 from J, leaving 9 bases between them. The CDR3 runs 14 residues. The germline V gene encodes CDR1 MNHEY and CDR2 SMNVEV (reference sequence). The CDR3 sequence: CASSLRAYNQPQHF. DNA for the CDR3: TGTGCCAGCAGTTTGCGCGCGTACAATCAGCCCCAGCATTTT.

The rearrangement joins TRBV15 to TRBJ1-1, with D perhaps matching TRBD1 (6 bases). The V and J ends lost 2 bases and 0 bases respectively, with 10 bases between them. CDR1 and CDR2 (germline): LNHNV, YYDKDF (reference sequence). The CDR3 extends over 15 amino acids. CDR3 sequence reads: CATSRLDSLNTEAFF. Written as DNA, the CDR3 is TGTGCCACCAGCAGATTGGACAGTCTGAACACTGAAGCTTTCTTT.

The chain has TRBV30 and TRBJ2-7; 9 bases agree with TRBD1. The germline V gene has CDR1 GTSNPN and CDR2 SVGIG (reference sequence). There are 18 residues in the CDR3. The trim removed 4 bases at V and 1 base at J, leaving 17 bases unmatched. CDR3 DNA: TGTGCCTGGACCCCCATAGGGGGACAGGGTTTTAGATCCTACGAGCAGTACTTC. It specifies CAWTPIGGQGFRSYEQYF.

The genes are TRBV6-5 and TRBJ1-2; 8 nucleotides align to TRBD1. The CDR3 is made up of 13 amino acids. Germline V gene sequence: CDR1 MNHEY, CDR2 SVGAGI. V trimming: 7 bases; J trimming: 7 bases; junction bases outside the gene matches: 8. The CDR3 DNA is TGTGCCAGCAAGTTCGACGGGACAGGTGGCTACACCTTC. It is translated as CASKFDGTGGYTF.

V usage is TRBV15 and J usage is TRBJ1-3; no clear D. Deletions cut 0 bases from V and 0 bases from J, with 15 bases between. CDR1 LNHNV and CDR2 YYDKDF come from the germline V gene (reference sequence). This CDR3 region has 18 residues. DNA for the CDR3: TGTGCCACCAGCAGAGATCCCATTCATATCAGCTCTGGAAACACCATATATTTT. Translated, it gives CATSRDPIHISSGNTIYF.

The chain recombines TRBV30 with TRBJ1-5; TRBD1 matches 7 bases. The V gene's germline CDR1 is GTSNPN and CDR2 SVGIG (reference sequence). V shed 2 bases and J 6 bases; nucleotides not matched to a gene: 4. This CDR3 comprises 13 residues. The CDR3 nucleotides read TGTGCCTGGAGTCAAGGGGGCGGTCAGCCCCAGCATTTT. This sequence encodes CAWSQGGGQPQHF.